This paragraph covers one T cell receptor (beta chain) sequence. This clone's antigen is unknown. No clone much larger than this one lies a single base away; base qualities are absent. The ViraFEST assay stimulated PBMC with viral peptide pools and then used TCR sequencing to identify antigen-specific CD4+ T cell clonotypes by expansion. After around ten days of culture, CD4+ T cells were isolated with the EasySep CD4+ T cell isolation kit. Each participant got two doses of an mRNA SARS-CoV-2 vaccine, either BNT162b2 or mRNA-1273. Negative nucleocapsid antibody results before and after vaccination confirmed that the healthy vaccine recipients had no prior SARS-CoV-2 infection. Roughly 2.1 million PBMC per well were cultured in IMDM with about 4.8% human AB serum, roughly 11 IU/ml IL-2 and gentamicin, plus 10 ug/ml peptides. On days 3 and 7, half of the culture medium was replaced with fresh IL-2-containing medium. Unless noted otherwise, every peptide stimulation condition was cultured in triplicate wells. PBMC were separated from whole blood using Ficoll-Paque Plus gradient centrifugation and were then either cryopreserved at -140C or used fresh. The overlapping peptide pools covered the spike proteins of SARS-CoV-2 and of the common cold coronaviruses HCoV-NL63, HCoV-OC43 and HCoV-229E. The QIAamp micro DNA kit was used to extract genomic DNA from the cultured CD4+ T cells.

This sample was taken from a study of vaccination effects on CD4 cells after COVID-19 (dated by TCRdb to between 2021 and 2024). A note on the overall study: Post-vaccine samples across the study were collected a median of 72 days after the second dose, with a range of 14 to 241. The study compared SARS-CoV-2 spike-specific CD4+ TCR repertoires before and after mRNA vaccination in COVID-19 convalescent patients and infection-naive vaccine recipients. A total of around eleven COVID-19 convalescent patients and several SARS-CoV-2-naive healthy vaccine recipients were included in the full study. In the study, cultures from other donors were sequenced using the Oncomine TCR Beta short-read assay on an Illumina iSeq 100.

Overall study results and their limits: Among healthy vaccine recipients, nearly all vaccine-induced clones were SARS-CoV-2 mono-reactive, and only 1 of 255 was cross-reactive with common cold coronaviruses. At late post-vaccination timepoints, both infection-induced and vaccine-induced clones showed marked clonal contraction, consistent with waning T cell responses. The study was limited by a small number of convalescent patients and lacked early post-infection timepoints.

The CDR3 holds 16 amino acids from the cysteine to the phenylalanine. The retained sequence is limited to the CDR3, 48 bases, with the frame set at the first base. For CDR1 and CDR2, the germline V gene (reference sequence) lists LNHDA and SQIVND. V and J are truncated by 5 bases and 0 bases respectively, leaving an intervening sequence of 14 bases. Library prep was done by the immunoSEQ multiplex PCR assay. DNA from the cultured and isolated CD4+ T cells underwent TCR beta CDR3 sequencing. In the original analysis: Non-productive TCR sequences were discarded, and reads were trimmed to the CDR3 region, with only CDR3s of 7 or more amino acids retained. The MANAFEST web app was used to pick out antigen-specific clonotypes by comparing their expansion in peptide wells with that in reference cultures. Positive clones required FDR<0.05 expansion versus reference and all other wells, odds ratio above 5, and frequency above 0.1% in two replicate wells. Cross-reactive clonotypes were defined as significantly expanded in SARS-CoV-2 spike wells and in at least one common cold coronavirus spike condition. Levenshtein distance calculated with the stringdist R package was used to assess CDR3 similarity, and unrooted trees were constructed with ape in R 3.6.1. The table was pulled from immuneACCESS by TCRdb, which kept in-frame rearrangements only. Such tables lose some clones; where checked, under half of the loss comes from unresolved V genes, and the rest has no known cause. The V and J calls and clone size are taken from that table; D and trimming were inferred from the DNA. Present in this sample are about 22,000 clones, approximately 72% of which were seen just once. The ten top clones hold about 10% of the sample.

The source is a human donor who received a COVID-19 vaccine. The sequencing used CD4+ T cells from PBMCs cultured with HCoV-NL63 spike peptides, collected after COVID-19 vaccination. The cell subset or site label for this specimen denotes: HCoV-NL63 spike overlapping peptide pool stimulation. This chain joins TRBV19 to TRBJ1-3; no D gene is confidently identified. The sequenced DNA is TGTGCCAGTAGTCCTCGACCAGGAATCTCTGGAAACACCATATATTTT. It is translated as CASSPRPGISGNTIYF. Reference TRBV19 and TRBJ1-3 genes cover what lies past the CDR3, so the full variable domain is DGGITQSPKYLFRKEGQNVTLSCEQNLNHDAMYWYRQDPGQGLRLIYYSQIVNDFQKGDIAEGYSVSREKKESFPLTVTSAQKNPTAFYLCASSPRPGISGNTIYFGEGSWLTVV.